The 3 T cell receptor beta chains below come from one sample, sequenced in a study of T cell repertoires in cytomegalovirus infection. These TCRs' antigens remain unknown. One entry per CDR3 protein, called by TCRdb with MiXCR from the reads. Here the sample spans some 920,000 distinct CDR3 sequences, about 33% being singletons. Here the sequenced sample was cultured CD8+ T cells from PBMCs, taken from culture after CMV antigen stimulation. The receptors were gathered from a human donor in good health (CMV status not recorded). Some clones in this sample may be carry-over from other donors' samples.

This clonotype was picked up many times. This rearrangement joins TRBV7-2 to TRBJ2-5; 13 bases match TRBD2. The CDR3 runs 14 residues. V lost 5 bases and J lost 7; bases outside the gene matches: 4. Germline CDR1 is SGHTA and CDR2 is FQGNSA. The CDR3 loop reads CASSQGLAGSTQYF. The CDR3, as DNA: TGTGCCAGCAGCCAGGGACTAGCGGGGTCGACCCAGTACTTC.

The gene calls are TRBV7-9 and TRBJ1-2; 9 bases are shared with TRBD1. This CDR3 comprises 15 residues. The germline V gene encodes CDR1 SEHNR and CDR2 FQNEAQ (reference sequence). The J segment lost 5 bases and the V segment lost 8 bases, leaving 12 bases of the junction unmatched. The DNA of the CDR3 is TGTGCCAGCCTGGGGGACAGGGACTTTCCTTATGGCTACACCTTC. Translation gives CASLGDRDFPYGYTF.

About this clonotype: The junction departs from the called germline gene at one end, perhaps through a read error. J is TRBJ2-3 and V is TRBV15, with D perhaps matching TRBD1 or TRBD2 (5 bases each). This CDR3 comprises 13 residues. The germline CDR1 and CDR2 sequences are LNHNV and YYDKDF (reference sequence). The CDR3 coding sequence is TGTGCCACCGGCAGGGATGCGGGAGATACGCAGTATTTT. It codes for CATGRDAGDTQYF.